The 17 T cell receptor beta chains below come from one sample, sequenced in a study of cytomegalovirus exposure and HLA in healthy donors. The PCR used 60 Vbeta and 13 Jbeta primers. The assay was immunoSEQ multiplex PCR, and TCRdb's table has in-frame clones only and misses some. The sample contains approximately 110,000 clones, more than 65% of which appear only once. Sequencing was performed on PBMCs. Every receptor here comes from a woman aged 40 to 55 in good health and CMV-seropositive.

J is TRBJ1-1 and V is TRBV4-1; D is ambiguous. Per germline, CDR1 MGHRA and CDR2 YSYEKL. The CDR3 runs 13 residues. V lost 0 bases and J lost 3, with 5 bases in between. CDR3 bases: TGCGCCAGCAGCCAAGATGCGTACACTGAAGCTTTCTTT. Its protein product is CASSQDAYTEAFF.

A single count supports this clone. The chain links TRBV6-1 to TRBJ2-7; 11 bases are shared with TRBD1. V gave up 7 bases and J gave up 2 bases; unmatched junction bases: 7. Per the germline V gene, CDR1 is MNHNS and CDR2 is SASEGT. This CDR3 has 15 amino acids. The CDR3 region has the DNA TGTGCCAGCAATACTCCGGGACAGGGGGCCTACGAGCAGTACTTC. Its protein is CASNTPGQGAYEQYF.

J is TRBJ1-1 and V is TRBV2, with 9 positions matching TRBD1. The CDR3 is 12 amino acids. Germline trimming cut 9 bases from V and 1 base from J; bases unmatched to any gene: 0. Looked up from germline, CDR1 is SNHLY and CDR2 is FYNNEI. The DNA of the CDR3 is TGTGCCAGGGACAGGGGGAACACTGAAGCTTTCTTT. Translation: CARDRGNTEAFF.

The table lists this clone with many counts. The chain carries TRBV2 and TRBJ2-7, with 7 bases fitting TRBD1. The CDR3 contains 15 residues. The trim removed 6 bases at V and 0 bases at J, leaving 8 bases unmatched. Germline CDR1 SNHLY, CDR2 FYNNEI. The DNA for the CDR3 is TGTGCCAGCAGCCCGACAGGGCCTCCCTCCTACGAGCAGTACTTC. Translated, it gives CASSPTGPPSYEQYF.

This clone was counted between two and nine times. The chain is built from TRBV25-1 and TRBJ2-2; 7 nucleotides line up with TRBD1. In germline, CDR1 is MGHDK, CDR2 SYGVNS. Unmatched junction bases numbered 8, after V lost 4 bases and J lost 6 bases. This CDR3 has 15 residues. The CDR3 loop is CASSALTGRSGELFF. The CDR3 bases are TGTGCCAGCAGTGCCCTGACAGGGAGATCCGGGGAGCTGTTTTTT. The full variable domain, in which reference TRBV25-1 and TRBJ2-2 provide the parts outside the CDR3, is EADIYQTPRYLVIGTGKKITLECSQTMGHDKMYWYQQDPGMELHLIHYSYGVNSTEKGDLSSESTVSRIRTEHFPLTLESARPSHTSQYLCASSALTGRSGELFFGEGSRLTVL.

The chain joins TRBV30 to TRBJ1-4; TRBD1 aligns across 9 bases. With V trimmed by 4 bases and J by 10 bases, 10 bases remained unmatched. This CDR3 region has 14 residues. CDR1 is GTSNPN, CDR2 SVGIG, per germline (reference sequence). CDR3 protein: CAWNPTGGSGKLFF. The CDR3 region has the DNA TGTGCCTGGAACCCGACAGGGGGGTCGGGAAAACTGTTTTTT.

The V gene is TRBV4-1, the J gene TRBJ2-7; the D is unclear. This CDR3 is 11 amino acids long. V lost 5 bases and J lost 4, with 6 bases in between. Germline assignment: CDR1 MGHRA and CDR2 YSYEKL. The CDR3 bases are TGCGCCAGCAGCGGTCAGTACGAGCAGTACTTC. As protein: CASSGQYEQYF.

This clone was counted only a few times. The CDR3 region is CATSRVTDNQPQHF. The CDR3 DNA sequence: TGTGCCACCAGCAGAGTTACAGATAATCAGCCCCAGCATTTT. The chain couples TRBV15 to TRBJ1-5, with D unclear. V was shortened by 1 base and J by 4 bases, with 8 bases between the two germline ends. This CDR3 is built from 14 residues. The germline V gene encodes CDR1 LNHNV and CDR2 YYDKDF (reference sequence).

CDR3 sequence reads: CASSPRTSGSYEQYF. CDR3 nucleotides: TGCGCCAGCAGCCCACGGACTAGCGGGAGCTACGAGCAGTACTTC. The chain combines TRBV5-1 with TRBJ2-5; 13 bases match TRBD2. The J call could be wrong; TRBJ2-7 is a better fit for the DNA end. From germline, CDR1 is SGHRS and CDR2 YFSETQ. The CDR3 loop spans 15 amino acids.

The CDR3 nucleotides are TGTGCCAGCAGCTTACGATCCAGACAGGCTGGGGCCAACGTCCTGACTTTC. This gives the protein CASSLRSRQAGANVLTF. This chain connects TRBV11-1 to TRBJ2-6; tentative D call: TRBD1 (6 bases). The length of the CDR3 is 17 residues. Germline CDR1 and CDR2: SGHAT and FQDESV (reference sequence). The V and J ends lost 2 bases and 2 bases respectively, with 13 bases between them.

The gene calls are TRBV7-9 and TRBJ2-1; TRBD2 agrees at 12 bases. Germline V gene data show CDR1 as SEHNR and CDR2 as FQNEAQ (reference sequence). The CDR3 is made up of 16 amino acids. Germline trimming cut 4 bases from V and 8 bases from J; bases unmatched to any gene: 9. The CDR3 here is CASSWPTSGRRDEQFF. CDR3 DNA: TGTGCCAGCAGCTGGCCGACTAGCGGGAGACGGGATGAGCAGTTCTTC.

The chain couples TRBV7-3 to TRBJ1-1; D is unresolved. Deletions cut 3 bases from V and 5 bases from J, with 10 bases between. There are 13 residues in the CDR3. Germline loops: CDR1 SGHTA, CDR2 FQGTGA. The CDR3 region is CASSFRSGTEAFF. In nucleotides, the CDR3 is TGTGCCAGCAGCTTTCGTAGCGGAACTGAAGCTTTCTTT.

The chain carries TRBV9 and TRBJ2-1, with TRBD2 matching over 9 bases. The germline V gene encodes CDR1 SGDLS and CDR2 YYNGEE. V was pared by 2 bases and J by 4 bases, with 4 bases of the junction left unmatched. This CDR3 is built from 15 residues. The CDR3 reads CASSVTSGGYNEQFF. The CDR3 nucleotides read TGTGCCAGCAGCGTGACTAGCGGAGGATACAATGAGCAGTTCTTC. The variable domain in full, completed from reference TRBV9 and TRBJ2-1, reads DSGVTQTPKHLITATGQRVTLRCSPRSGDLSVYWYQQSLDQGLQFLIQYYNGEERAKGNILERFSAQQFPDLHSELNLSSLELGDSALYFCASSVTSGGYNEQFFGPGTRLTVL.

The genes are TRBV7-2 and TRBJ2-3, with D tentatively TRBD2 (6 bases). Germline V gene data show CDR1 as SGHTA and CDR2 as FQGNSA. V lost 4 bases and J 4 bases, leaving 15 bases between the germline ends. This CDR3 is built from 15 residues. The CDR3 loop is CASSSATRLSDTQYF. The DNA of the CDR3 is TGTGCCAGCAGCTCGGCGACTAGGTTGTCAGATACGCAGTATTTT. Variable domain in full (rest from reference TRBV7-2 and TRBJ2-3): GAGVSQSPSNKVTEKGKDVELRCDPISGHTALYWYRQSLGQGLEFLIYFQGNSAPDKSGLPSDRFSAERTGGSVSTLTIQRTQQEDSAVYLCASSSATRLSDTQYFGPGTRLTVL.

This sequence joins TRBV6-6 and TRBJ2-2, with 7 bases aligning to TRBD1. Looked up from germline, CDR1 is MNHNY and CDR2 is SVGAGI (reference sequence). The CDR3 covers 14 residues. V gave up 7 bases and J gave up 3 bases; unmatched junction bases: 5. The CDR3 loop is CASTRRGYTGELFF. In nucleotides, the CDR3 is TGTGCCAGCACCCGCAGGGGGTACACCGGGGAGCTGTTTTTT.

This sequence joins TRBV10-2 and TRBJ2-5; no clear D gene. The CDR3 has 13 residues. Trimming shortened V by 0 bases and J by 1 base, and 3 bases separated the two germline ends. CDR1 is WSHSY and CDR2 is SAAADI in the germline V gene. CDR3 loop: CASSESGQETQYF. The CDR3 DNA reads as TGCGCCAGCAGTGAGTCCGGCCAAGAGACCCAGTACTTC.

This clone was counted once. The V gene is TRBV30, the J gene TRBJ1-1, with D tentatively TRBD1 (6 bases). CDR3 length: 15 residues. Trimming cost V 4 bases and J 2 bases, with 17 bases left between them. Looked up from germline, CDR1 is GTSNPN and CDR2 is SVGIG (reference sequence). CDR3 DNA sequence: TGTGCCTGGAATCTAGGACAGACTCGAAACACTGAAGCTTTCTTT. Translating gives CAWNLGQTRNTEAFF.